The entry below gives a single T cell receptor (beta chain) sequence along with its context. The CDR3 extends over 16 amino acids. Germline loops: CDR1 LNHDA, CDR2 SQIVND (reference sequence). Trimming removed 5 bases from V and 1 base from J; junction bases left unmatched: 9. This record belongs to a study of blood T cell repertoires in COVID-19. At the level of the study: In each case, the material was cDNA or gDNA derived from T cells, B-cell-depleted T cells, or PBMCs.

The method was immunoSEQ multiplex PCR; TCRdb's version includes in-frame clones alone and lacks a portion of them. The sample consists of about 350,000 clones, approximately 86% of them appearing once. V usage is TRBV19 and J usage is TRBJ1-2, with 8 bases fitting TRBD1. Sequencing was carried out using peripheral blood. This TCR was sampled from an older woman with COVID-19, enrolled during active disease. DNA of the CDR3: TGTGCCAGTAGTCGCAAACCTGGGACAGGTAACTATGGCTACACCTTC. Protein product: CASSRKPGTGNYGYTF.